The clone carrying this T cell receptor (beta chain) was seen ten or more times. Antigen unknown. The CDR3 has 13 amino acids. CDR1 is SGHTA and CDR2 is FQGNSA in the germline V gene. The V gene lost 3 bases and the J gene lost 5 bases, with 10 bases spanning the gap. TCRdb redid the calling of the reads with MiXCR, one entry per CDR3 protein. This table has some 940,000 distinct CDR3 sequences, around a third appearing once. The data originate from a study of T cell repertoires in cytomegalovirus infection. About the study: CMV epitopes that were recently identified and HLA-C-restricted were used alongside well-studied HLA-B-restricted ones. CMV infection together with matching HLA type was indicated by public TCR beta signatures.

Whole-study results and caveats: The study identified carriers of CMV plus the relevant HLA from cumulative public TCR beta family frequency. Predominance within the ex vivo response was attributable to HLA-C-restricted CMV-specific TCR beta clonotypes.

The TCR originated in a human donor in good health (CMV status not recorded). Some clones in this sample may be carry-over from other donors' samples. The J gene is TRBJ2-5, the V gene TRBV7-2; D possibly corresponds to TRBD1 (5 bases). This specimen was cultured CD8+ T cells from PBMCs, taken from culture after CMV antigen stimulation. The CDR3 loop reads CASSFWGLETQYF. CDR3 DNA sequence: TGTGCCAGCAGCTTTTGGGGCTTGGAGACCCAGTACTTC.